This TCR beta chain was recovered during a study of OX40 agonist ivuxolimab in advanced cancers. Whole-study context: Ivuxolimab is a fully human IgG2 antibody that activates OX40 (CD134).

Method: immunoSEQ multiplex PCR; TCRdb's copy keeps in-frame clones and lacks some. Of about 45,000 clones listed, around 93% were seen once; the top ten hold about 30%. The receptor comes from an adult with an advanced solid tumor such as melanoma, head and neck, liver or kidney cancer. The specimen was CD4+ or CD8+ T cells sorted from blood, collected in a trial of the OX40 agonist ivuxolimab.

The CDR3 DNA reads as TGTGCCAGCAGCTTGACTGGACTAGCGGCCACAGATACGCAGTATTTT. Protein: CASSLTGLAATDTQYF. The gene calls are TRBV7-9 and TRBJ2-3; 10 nucleotides line up with TRBD2. From germline, CDR1 is SEHNR and CDR2 FQNEAQ (reference sequence). The V segment lost 3 bases and the J segment 2 bases; nucleotides outside the gene matches: 5. This CDR3 region has 16 residues.